This record covers a single T cell receptor beta chain. The target antigen is unknown. These data are taken from a study of cytomegalovirus exposure and HLA in healthy donors. PCR involved 60 Vbeta and 13 Jbeta primers. Using immunoSEQ multiplex PCR, the repertoire was profiled, and TCRdb retains in-frame clones only, with some absent. The data show about 160,000 clones, around 70% seen once. Study-wide findings and caveats: Across all donors, roughly uniform sequencing depth was an assumption of the presence/absence analyses. The productive fraction for most TCR beta V segments was about 90% or about 30% in an earlier analysis.

This TCR came from a man between 18 and 35 years old in good health and CMV-seropositive. The material sequenced was PBMCs.

CDR3 sequence: CASSVGTGVNTGELFF. DNA for the CDR3: TGTGCCAGCAGTGTGGGGACAGGAGTGAACACCGGGGAGCTGTTTTTT. The chain has TRBV2 and TRBJ2-2; TRBD1 matches 8 bases. The germline V gene has CDR1 SNHLY and CDR2 FYNNEI. Trimming cost V 4 bases and J 1 base; bases outside gene matches: 5. The CDR3 is 16 amino acids.